Following are 9 T cell receptor beta chains from one sample sequenced in a study of OX40 agonist ivuxolimab in advanced cancers. The library was made by the immunoSEQ multiplex PCR assay. This immuneACCESS table, as held by TCRdb, lists in-frame sequences with V and J called but not all clones. Of the missing ones, under half trace to an unresolved V gene in checked studies; the others have no known cause. Here the sample has tens of thousands of clones; 80% to 95% occur a single time. Around 0.7% of the sample comes from the top ten. The sequencing here drew on CD4+ or CD8+ T cells sorted from blood, taken in a trial of the OX40 agonist ivuxolimab. The receptor source for this set is an adult with an advanced solid tumor such as melanoma, head and neck, liver or kidney cancer.

V and J are TRBV5-4 and TRBJ2-3; a weak D match, TRBD1 (5 bases). There are 14 residues in the CDR3. V lost 0 bases, J lost 5 bases, and 10 bases lay in between. Germline lookup yields CDR1 SGHNT and CDR2 YYREEE (reference sequence). The CDR3 coding sequence is TGTGCCAGCAGCTTGGATCAGGGTATAGATACGCAGTATTTT. It codes for CASSLDQGIDTQYF.

The chain recombines TRBV6-6 with TRBJ1-5, with no clear D. Per the germline V gene, CDR1 is MNHNY and CDR2 is SVGAGI (reference sequence). V was clipped by 0 bases and J by 7 bases, with 7 bases between them. This CDR3 is 13 amino acids long. In DNA form, the CDR3 reads TGTGCCAGCAGTTACTCGACTCCCCAGCCCCAGCATTTT. It is translated as CASSYSTPQPQHF.

This clone appeared once. The chain uses TRBV7-3 and TRBJ2-3; 8 positions agree with TRBD2. The CDR3 is 16 amino acids. Germline V gene sequence: CDR1 SGHTA, CDR2 FQGTGA. J was trimmed by 7 bases and V by 5 bases; bases with no gene match: 14. This CDR3 is CASSPGGWLAVNTQYF. DNA for the CDR3: TGTGCCAGCAGCCCGGGGGGGTGGCTAGCGGTAAATACGCAGTATTTT.

The V gene is TRBV19, the J gene TRBJ2-3; D is ambiguous. V was shortened by 4 bases and J by 1 base, with 15 bases between the two germline ends. Germline-derived CDR1 and CDR2 are LNHDA and SQIVND (reference sequence). The CDR3 covers 16 residues. The CDR3 DNA sequence: TGTGCCAGTAGTACCTTGGGCCCAGTTGGCACAGATACGCAGTATTTT. Protein product: CASSTLGPVGTDTQYF. Full variable domain (remainder filled in from reference TRBV19 and TRBJ2-3): DGGITQSPKYLFRKEGQNVTLSCEQNLNHDAMYWYRQDPGQGLRLIYYSQIVNDFQKGDIAEGYSVSREKKESFPLTVTSAQKNPTAFYLCASSTLGPVGTDTQYFGPGTRLTVL.

The chain couples TRBV6-1 to TRBJ1-6; D gene ambiguous. V was shortened by 8 bases and J by 11 bases, with 19 bases between the two germline ends. Looked up from germline, CDR1 is MNHNS and CDR2 is SASEGT. This CDR3 is 14 amino acids long. CDR3 amino acids: CASRLGAQETPLHF. The CDR3, as DNA: TGTGCCAGCCGCCTAGGAGCCCAGGAGACACCCCTCCACTTT.

With regard to this clone: Other DNA sequences from this sample encode an identical CDR3 as well. V usage is TRBV15 and J usage is TRBJ2-5; D not certain. In germline, CDR1 is LNHNV, CDR2 YYDKDF (reference sequence). There are 12 residues in the CDR3. The ends were cut back, 1 base at V and 2 bases at J, with 2 bases in the middle. The CDR3 coding sequence is TGTGCCACCAGCAGAGCACAAGAGACCCAGTACTTC. Amino acid sequence: CATSRAQETQYF.

As regards this clone: A much larger clone lies one base from this, so it may be a read error. V and J are TRBV7-8 and TRBJ2-3; no definite D call. The germline V gene encodes CDR1 SGHVS and CDR2 FQNEAQ. The CDR3 runs to 11 residues. Trimming cost V 5 bases and J 2 bases, with 2 bases left between them. The CDR3 sequence is CASSHTDTQYF. CDR3 bases: TGTGCCAGCAGCCACACAGATACGCAGTATTTT.

There are a few counts of this clone. The rearrangement uses TRBV19 and TRBJ2-7; D ambiguous. This CDR3 contains 13 residues. V lost 2 bases, J lost 1 base, and 6 bases lay in between. Germline values: CDR1 LNHDA, CDR2 SQIVND (reference sequence). Here the CDR3 DNA reads TGTGCCAGTAGTATAACAGATTCCTACGAGCAGTACTTC. Protein: CASSITDSYEQYF.

The chain is built from TRBV11-2 and TRBJ1-2; 8 bases agree with TRBD1. CDR1 is SGHAT and CDR2 is FQNNGV in the germline V gene. V was pared by 5 bases and J by 3 bases, with 11 bases of the junction left unmatched. The CDR3 sequence is 16 residues long. This CDR3 is CASSPGQGARYYGYTF. The CDR3 coding sequence is TGTGCCAGCAGCCCCGGTCAGGGGGCCCGGTACTATGGCTACACCTTC.